These 6 T cell receptor beta chains share one sample of origin, sequenced in a study of cytomegalovirus exposure and HLA in healthy donors. Primers for the PCR totalled 60 Vbeta and 13 Jbeta. Method: immunoSEQ multiplex PCR; TCRdb's copy keeps in-frame clones and lacks some. The sample holds about 190,000 clones, 60% to 80% seen once. The sample was PBMCs. The receptors come from a woman aged 25 to 39 in good health and CMV-seropositive.

This rearrangement joins TRBV6-6 to TRBJ2-1, with D perhaps TRBD2 (7 bases). Germline assignment: CDR1 MNHNY and CDR2 SVGAGI (reference sequence). V lost 0 bases, J lost 10 bases, and 16 bases lay in between. The CDR3 runs 15 residues. This CDR3 reads CASSYSRTAGGEQFF. The CDR3 DNA reads TGTGCCAGCAGTTACTCGAGGACAGCCGGGGGGGAGCAGTTCTTC.

The chain links TRBV28 to TRBJ1-2; tentative D call: TRBD1 (5 bases). In germline, CDR1 is MDHEN, CDR2 SYDVKM. CDR3 length equals 14 residues. Trimming removed 4 bases from V and 0 bases from J, with 9 bases in between. The CDR3 loop is CASSWGRANYGYTF. The CDR3 DNA reads as TGTGCCAGCAGTTGGGGCAGAGCTAACTATGGCTACACCTTC.

DNA of the CDR3: TGCGCCAGCAGCTTGGAGACTAGTCGAGATACGCAGTATTTT. Its protein is CASSLETSRDTQYF. This rearrangement joins TRBV5-1 to TRBJ2-3, with a possible D match to TRBD2 (6 bases). Trimming left V 0 bases short and J 5 bases short, with 10 bases between. The germline V gene has CDR1 SGHRS and CDR2 YFSETQ. The CDR3 contains 14 residues.

This clone was detected once. The chain links TRBV6-1 to TRBJ1-4; the D is unclear. V shed 4 bases and J shed 4 bases, with 7 bases lying between them. The CDR3 runs to 13 residues. The V gene's germline CDR1 is MNHNS and CDR2 SASEGT. In nucleotides, the CDR3 is TGTGCCAGCAGTGTCGCACTTAATGAAAAACTGTTTTTT. It encodes CASSVALNEKLFF.

The V and J genes are TRBV11-2 and TRBJ2-2, with 7 positions matching TRBD2. Germline V gives CDR1 SGHAT, CDR2 FQNNGV. The CDR3 has 16 residues. V shed 2 bases, J shed 4 bases, and the junction held 7 bases outside the gene matches. As DNA, the CDR3 is TGTGCCAGCAGCTTATCGGCGGGAGCTGGCACCGGGGAGCTGTTTTTT. Translated: CASSLSAGAGTGELFF.

This clone appeared a single time. Other DNA variants within this sample encode the same CDR3. This chain uses TRBV2 with TRBJ2-3; 7 bases match TRBD2. The CDR3 contains 15 residues. Germline CDR1 SNHLY, CDR2 FYNNEI. The V gene end was trimmed by 1 base and the J gene end by 4 bases; junction bases not matched to a gene: 5. The DNA for the CDR3 is TGTGCCAGCAGTGAAGAGGGAGGGCCCTCAGATACGCAGTATTTT. Its protein is CASSEEGGPSDTQYF.